The entry below gives a single T cell receptor (beta chain) sequence along with its context. 13 Jbeta primers and 60 Vbeta primers were used for the PCR. Repertoires were generated with immunoSEQ multiplex PCR, while TCRdb's copy carries only in-frame clones and drops some. In total, the table holds about 130,000 clones. Germline assignment: CDR1 SGHTS and CDR2 YDEGEE. The ends were cut back, 4 bases at V and 0 bases at J, with 7 bases in the middle. The CDR3 totals 14 residues. This specimen belongs to a study of cytomegalovirus exposure and HLA in healthy donors. This chain connects TRBV5-8 to TRBJ2-2; D ambiguous. The TCR sequence derives from a woman in her sixties in good health and CMV-seronegative. The sequencing input was PBMCs. CDR3 nucleotides: TGTGCCAGCAGCCCCAAGCCGAACACCGGGGAGCTGTTTTTT. Translation gives CASSPKPNTGELFF.